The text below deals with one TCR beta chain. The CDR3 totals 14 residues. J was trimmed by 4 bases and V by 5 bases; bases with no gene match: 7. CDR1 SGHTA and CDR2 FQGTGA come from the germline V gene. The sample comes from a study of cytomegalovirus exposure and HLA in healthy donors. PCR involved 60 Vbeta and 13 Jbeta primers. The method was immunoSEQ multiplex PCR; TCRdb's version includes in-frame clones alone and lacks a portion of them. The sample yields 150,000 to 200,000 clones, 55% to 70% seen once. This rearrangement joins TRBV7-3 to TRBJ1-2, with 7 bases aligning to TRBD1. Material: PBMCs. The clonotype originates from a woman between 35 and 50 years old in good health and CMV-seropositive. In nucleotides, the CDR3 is TGTGCCAGCAGCGACAACACAGGGGCCTATGGCTACACCTTC. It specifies CASSDNTGAYGYTF.